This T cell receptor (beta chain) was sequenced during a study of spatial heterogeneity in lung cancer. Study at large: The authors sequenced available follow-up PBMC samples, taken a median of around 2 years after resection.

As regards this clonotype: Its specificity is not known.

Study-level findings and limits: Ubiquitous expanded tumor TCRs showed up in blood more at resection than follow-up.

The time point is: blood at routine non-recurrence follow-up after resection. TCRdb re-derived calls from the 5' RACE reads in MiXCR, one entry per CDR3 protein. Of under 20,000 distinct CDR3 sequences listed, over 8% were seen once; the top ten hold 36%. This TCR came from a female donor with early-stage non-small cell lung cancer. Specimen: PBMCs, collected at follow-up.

The CDR3 spells CSAVGPNTEAFF. The CDR3 DNA follows: TGCAGTGCTGTTGGGCCGAACACTGAAGCTTTCTTT. The chain combines TRBV20-1 with TRBJ1-1; D gene unclear. CDR1 and CDR2 (germline): DFQATT, SNEGSKA (reference sequence). CDR3 length: 12 residues. Trimming removed 5 bases from V and 1 base from J, with 8 bases in between.